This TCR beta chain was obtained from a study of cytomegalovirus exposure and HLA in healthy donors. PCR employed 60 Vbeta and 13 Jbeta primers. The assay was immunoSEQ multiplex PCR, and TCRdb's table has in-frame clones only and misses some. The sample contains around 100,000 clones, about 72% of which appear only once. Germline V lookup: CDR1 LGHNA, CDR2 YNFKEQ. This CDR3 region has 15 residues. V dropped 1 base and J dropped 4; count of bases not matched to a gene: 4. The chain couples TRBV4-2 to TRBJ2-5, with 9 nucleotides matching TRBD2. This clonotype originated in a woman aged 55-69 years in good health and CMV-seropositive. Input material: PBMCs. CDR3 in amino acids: CASSQGLADTETQYF. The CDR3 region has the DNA TGTGCCAGCAGCCAAGGACTAGCGGATACAGAGACCCAGTACTTC.